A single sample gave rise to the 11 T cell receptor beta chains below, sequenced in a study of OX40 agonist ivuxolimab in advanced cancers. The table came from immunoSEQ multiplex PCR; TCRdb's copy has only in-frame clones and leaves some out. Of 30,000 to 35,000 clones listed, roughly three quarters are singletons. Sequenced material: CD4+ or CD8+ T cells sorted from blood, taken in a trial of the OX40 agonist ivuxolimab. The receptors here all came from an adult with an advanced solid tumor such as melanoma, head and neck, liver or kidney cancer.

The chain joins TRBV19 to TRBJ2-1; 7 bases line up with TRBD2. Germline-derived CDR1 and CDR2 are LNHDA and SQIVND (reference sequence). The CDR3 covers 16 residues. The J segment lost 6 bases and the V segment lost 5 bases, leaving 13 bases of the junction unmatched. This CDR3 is CASSLLRSGVRNEQFF. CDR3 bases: TGTGCCAGTAGTCTGCTAAGGAGCGGGGTCCGCAATGAGCAGTTCTTC.

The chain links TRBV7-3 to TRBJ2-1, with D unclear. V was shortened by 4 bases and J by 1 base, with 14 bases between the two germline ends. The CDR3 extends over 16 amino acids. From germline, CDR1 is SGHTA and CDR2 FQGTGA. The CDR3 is CASSSSLGVSYNEQFF. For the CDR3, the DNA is TGTGCCAGCAGCTCATCCTTAGGAGTGTCCTACAATGAGCAGTTCTTC.

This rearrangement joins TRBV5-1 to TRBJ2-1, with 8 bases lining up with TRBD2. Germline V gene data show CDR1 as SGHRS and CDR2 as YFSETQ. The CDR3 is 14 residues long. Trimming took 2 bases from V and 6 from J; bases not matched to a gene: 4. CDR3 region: CASSLKRGSNEQFF. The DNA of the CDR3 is TGCGCCAGCAGCTTAAAGCGGGGGTCCAATGAGCAGTTCTTC.

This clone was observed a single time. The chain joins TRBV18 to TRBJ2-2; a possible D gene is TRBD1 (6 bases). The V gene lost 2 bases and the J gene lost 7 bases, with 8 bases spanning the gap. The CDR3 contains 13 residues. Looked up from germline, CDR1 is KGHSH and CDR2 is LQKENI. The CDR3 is CASSPTGFGELFF. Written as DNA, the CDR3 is TGTGCCAGCTCACCAACAGGGTTCGGGGAGCTGTTTTTT.

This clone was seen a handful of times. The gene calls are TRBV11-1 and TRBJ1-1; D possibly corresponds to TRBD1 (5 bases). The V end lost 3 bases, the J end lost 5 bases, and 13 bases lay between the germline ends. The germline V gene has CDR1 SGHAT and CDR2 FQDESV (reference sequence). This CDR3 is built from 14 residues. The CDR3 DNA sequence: TGTGCCAGCAGCTTGGACACTTACGATACTGAAGCTTTCTTT. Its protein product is CASSLDTYDTEAFF.

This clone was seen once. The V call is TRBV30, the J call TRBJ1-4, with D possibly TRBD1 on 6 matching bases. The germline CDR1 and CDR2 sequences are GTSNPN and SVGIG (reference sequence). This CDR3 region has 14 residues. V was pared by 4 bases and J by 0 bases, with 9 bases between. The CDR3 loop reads CAWNRQATNEKLFF. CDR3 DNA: TGTGCCTGGAATAGACAGGCAACTAATGAAAAACTGTTTTTT. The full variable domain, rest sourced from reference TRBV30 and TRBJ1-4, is SQTIHQWPATLVQPVGSPLSLECTVEGTSNPNLYWYRQAAGRGLQLLFYSVGIGQISSEVPQNLSASRPQDRQFILSSKKLLLSDSGFYLCAWNRQATNEKLFFGSGTQLSVL.

DNA for the CDR3: TGTGCCACCAGCAACGGACAGGGGGGGCCCTACGAGCAGTACTTC. It encodes CATSNGQGGPYEQYF. The chain carries TRBV15 and TRBJ2-7, with TRBD1 matching over 10 bases. Per the germline V gene, CDR1 is LNHNV and CDR2 is YYDKDF (reference sequence). This CDR3 has 15 residues. The V segment lost 4 bases and the J segment 2 bases; nucleotides outside the gene matches: 5. The full variable domain, in which reference TRBV15 and TRBJ2-7 provide the parts outside the CDR3, is DAMVIQNPRYQVTQFGKPVTLSCSQTLNHNVMYWYQQKSSQAPKLLFHYYDKDFNNEADTPDNFQSRRPNTSFCFLDIRSPGLGDTAMYLCATSNGQGGPYEQYFGPGTRLTVT.

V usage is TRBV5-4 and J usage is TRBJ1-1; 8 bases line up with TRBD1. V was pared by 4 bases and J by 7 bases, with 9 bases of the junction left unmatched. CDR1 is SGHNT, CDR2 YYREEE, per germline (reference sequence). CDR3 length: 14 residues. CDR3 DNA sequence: TGTGCCAGCAGCCCGAGGGACAGGTCAAGTGAAGCTTTCTTT. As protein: CASSPRDRSSEAFF.

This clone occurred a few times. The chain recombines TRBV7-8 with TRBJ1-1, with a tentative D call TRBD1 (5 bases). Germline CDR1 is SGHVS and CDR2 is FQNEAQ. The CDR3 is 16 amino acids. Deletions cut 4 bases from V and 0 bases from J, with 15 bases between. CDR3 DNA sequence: TGTGCCAGCAGCTCAACGGGACGGGGAGTGAACACTGAAGCTTTCTTT. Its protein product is CASSSTGRGVNTEAFF.

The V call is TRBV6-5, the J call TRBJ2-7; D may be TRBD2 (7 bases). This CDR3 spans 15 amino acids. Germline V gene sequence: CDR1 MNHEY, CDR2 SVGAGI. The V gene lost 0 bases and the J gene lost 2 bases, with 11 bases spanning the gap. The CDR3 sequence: CASSYSIGGAYEQYF. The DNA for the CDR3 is TGTGCCAGCAGTTACTCGATAGGGGGGGCCTACGAGCAGTACTTC.

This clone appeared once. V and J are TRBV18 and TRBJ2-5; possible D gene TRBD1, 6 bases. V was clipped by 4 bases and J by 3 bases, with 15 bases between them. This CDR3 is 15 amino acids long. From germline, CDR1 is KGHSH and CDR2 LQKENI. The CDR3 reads CASSQSTGMEETQYF. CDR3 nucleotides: TGTGCCAGCTCACAAAGCACAGGGATGGAAGAGACCCAGTACTTC.